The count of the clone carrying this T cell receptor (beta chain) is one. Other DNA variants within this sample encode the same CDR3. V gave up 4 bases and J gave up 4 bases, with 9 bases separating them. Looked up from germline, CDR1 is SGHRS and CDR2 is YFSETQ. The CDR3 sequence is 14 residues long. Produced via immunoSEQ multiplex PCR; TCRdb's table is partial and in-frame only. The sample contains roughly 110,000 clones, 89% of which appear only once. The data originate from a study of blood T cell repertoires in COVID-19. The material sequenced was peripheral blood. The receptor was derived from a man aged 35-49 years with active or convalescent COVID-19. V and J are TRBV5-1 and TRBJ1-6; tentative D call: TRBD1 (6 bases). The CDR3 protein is CASSPGQYNSPLHF. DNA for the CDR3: TGCGCCAGCAGCCCAGGACAGTATAATTCACCCCTCCACTTT.